These T cell receptor beta chains were read from a single sample in a study of T cells in Graves' hyperthyroidism and ophthalmopathy. TCRdb fed the multiplex PCR reads into MiXCR, producing one record per CDR3 protein. The profile covers 550,000 to 600,000 distinct CDR3 sequences, with over 15% appearing a single time and roughly 18% taken by the ten largest. Input material: blood. The receptors stem from a woman younger than 30 with Graves' hyperthyroidism. Both conserved end residues are part of each CDR3. A D gene is named only where the DNA matches it firmly. Clone size is not always given. Where it is, it says once, few, many or a class for expanded clones.

clone size | J gene | D gene | V gene | CDR3 protein | CDR3 DNA
few | TRBJ2-2 | . | TRBV3-1 | CASSPWGKVNTGELFF | TGTGCCAGCAGCCCCTGGGGGAAGGTGAACACCGGGGAGCTGTTTTTT
many | TRBJ1-2 | TRBD1 | TRBV5-1 | CASSIGQEAYGYTF | TGCGCCAGCAGCATCGGACAGGAGGCCTATGGCTACACCTTC
many | TRBJ2-5 | . | TRBV28 | CASSPQGGEETQYF | TGTGCCAGCAGTCCCCAGGGGGGAGAAGAGACCCAGTACTTC
. | TRBJ2-3 | . | TRBV24-1 | CATSDRDSTDTQYF | TGTGCCACCAGTGATAGGGACAGCACAGATACGCAGTATTTT
many | TRBJ1-2 | . | TRBV5-1 | CASSLGQNLNYGYTF | TGCGCCAGCAGCTTGGGACAGAACCTAAACTATGGCTACACCTTC
few | TRBJ2-2 | TRBD1 | TRBV4-1 | CASSRSNRGLETGELFF | TGCGCCAGCAGCCGGTCCAACAGGGGGCTGGAGACCGGGGAGCTGTTTTTT
many | TRBJ1-5 | . | TRBV5-1 | CASSLAPTGGNQPQHF | TGCGCCAGCAGCTTGGCCCCTACAGGAGGCAATCAGCCCCAGCATTTT
many | TRBJ1-4 | . | TRBV30 | CAWSVLRRDEKLFF | TGTGCCTGGAGTGTACTCAGGAGGGATGAAAAACTGTTTTTT
. | TRBJ2-1 | . | TRBV6-1 | CASSQRLGGRNEQFF | TGTGCCAGCAGTCAGAGACTAGGAGGACGCAATGAGCAGTTCTTC
many | TRBJ2-3 | . | TRBV7-8 | CASSLDRADTQYF | TGTGCCAGCAGCTTGGATAGGGCAGATACGCAGTATTTT
many | TRBJ2-1 | TRBD2 | TRBV7-2 | CASRPTSGADEQFF | TGTGCCAGCAGGCCAACTAGCGGGGCGGATGAGCAGTTCTTC
many | TRBJ2-1 | TRBD2 | TRBV13 | CASSPGGWGSSYNEQFF | TGTGCCAGCAGCCCGGGGGGATGGGGTAGCTCCTACAATGAGCAGTTCTTC
. | TRBJ2-7 | TRBD1 | TRBV6-1 | CASSPTDRGQPYF | TGTGCCAGCAGTCCCACGGACAGGGGGCAGCCGTACTTC
many | TRBJ2-1 | TRBD1 | TRBV24-1 | CATSDQGALGNEQFF | TGTGCCACCAGTGATCAGGGGGCCCTGGGCAATGAGCAGTTCTTC
many | TRBJ1-5 | . | TRBV6-2/TRBV6-3 | CASSYGLGGQPQHF | TGTGCCAGCAGTTACGGCCTGGGCGGTCAGCCCCAGCATTTT
. | TRBJ2-3 | . | TRBV20-1 | CSARDRKADTQYF | TGCAGTGCTAGAGATAGAAAAGCAGATACGCAGTATTTT
many | TRBJ2-3 | . | TRBV7-2 | CASRTNQGSVSDTQYF | TGTGCCAGCAGAACGAACCAGGGGTCGGTGTCAGATACGCAGTATTTT
few | TRBJ2-3 | TRBD2 | TRBV7-2 | CASRTSGRGTDTQYF | TGTGCCAGCAGAACCAGCGGGAGAGGCACAGATACGCAGTATTTT
few | TRBJ1-2 | TRBD1 | TRBV10-3 | CAISELQGALNYGYTF | TGTGCCATCAGTGAGCTGCAGGGGGCCCTTAACTATGGCTACACCTTC
many | TRBJ2-1 | . | TRBV6-1 | CASRGFTVNEQFF | TGTGCCAGCAGAGGCTTTACAGTTAATGAGCAGTTCTTC
. | TRBJ1-1 | TRBD1 | TRBV5-1 | CASSFRSGQIMNTEAFF | TGCGCCAGCAGCTTCCGATCGGGACAGATCATGAACACTGAAGCTTTCTTT
many | TRBJ2-2 | . | TRBV11-2 | CASSSLAGELFF | TGTGCCAGCAGCTCTCTAGCCGGGGAGCTGTTTTTT